The 20 T cell receptor beta chains below come from one sample, sequenced in a study of response to subunit inactivated influenza vaccine. TCRdb analysed the RT-PCR reads with MiXCR anew, one entry per CDR3 protein. The sample has around 200,000 distinct CDR3 sequences, about 12% seen once. Another study also made use of these data, one on T cells expressing NK-cell markers. That report notes: Scientists made TCR beta cDNA using 5'RACE template switching with UMIs.

The specimen was CD8+ T cells sorted from PBMCs, collected 11 to 12 days after vaccination. These receptors came from a man in his fifties who received an inactivated influenza vaccine.

In this sample, this clonotype turned up a few times. J is TRBJ1-5 and V is TRBV6-2 or TRBV6-3, with unresolved D. CDR3 length: 12 residues. Germline V gene sequence: CDR1 MNHEY, CDR2 SVGEGT. Trimming pared 6 bases from V and 7 bases from J, leaving 10 bases between. The CDR3 DNA sequence: TGTGCCAGCAGGGCAGATGGACAGCCCCAGCATTTT. It codes for CASRADGQPQHF.

This chain links TRBV27 with TRBJ2-1; 8 bases fit TRBD2. With V trimmed by 1 base and J by 9 bases, 2 bases remained unmatched. Germline CDR1 and CDR2: MNHEY and SMNVEV (reference sequence). The CDR3 is made up of 13 amino acids. The CDR3 reads CASSLLAGSEQFF. The CDR3 DNA is TGTGCCAGCAGTTTATTAGCGGGGAGTGAGCAGTTCTTC.

There are a few counts of this clonotype. The V gene is TRBV14, the J gene TRBJ2-5; weak D call: TRBD2 (6 bases). CDR1 SGHDN and CDR2 FVKESK come from the germline V gene. V was pared by 5 bases and J by 4 bases, with 17 bases between. This CDR3 is 15 amino acids long. The CDR3 DNA is TGTGCCAGCAGCTTCCAACCCGGGGGACCAGAGACCCAGTACTTC. It yields the protein CASSFQPGGPETQYF. The full variable domain, with the rest looked up from reference TRBV14 and TRBJ2-5, is EAGVTQFPSHSVIEKGQTVTLRCDPISGHDNLYWYRRVMGKEIKFLLHFVKESKQDESGMPNNRFLAERTGGTYSTLKVQPAELEDSGVYFCASSFQPGGPETQYFGPGTRLLVL.

The sample holds a few counts of this clonotype. This chain links TRBV4-3 with TRBJ2-7; D call uncertain. V lost 4 bases, J lost 6 bases, and 22 bases lay in between. The CDR3 extends over 16 amino acids. The germline gives CDR1 LGHNA, CDR2 YSLEER. The CDR3 spells CASSLGFQFPPGEQYF. In DNA, the CDR3 is TGCGCCAGCAGCCTAGGATTCCAGTTCCCCCCTGGCGAGCAGTACTTC.

This clonotype was counted between two and nine times. The chain is built from TRBV12-3 or TRBV12-4 and TRBJ2-2; a possible D gene is TRBD2 (6 bases). The ends were cut back, 3 bases at V and 7 bases at J, with 12 bases in the middle. The CDR3 length is 14 residues. The CDR3, as DNA: TGTGCCAGCAGTTTCGGGGGTGGGGGCGGGGAGCTGTTTTTT. It translates to CASSFGGGGGELFF.

The CDR3 coding sequence is TGTGCCAGCAGCTTCTTGGGCGGGAACACCGGGGAGCTGTTTTTT. Translating it yields CASSFLGGNTGELFF. The chain employs TRBV7-2 and TRBJ2-2; no clear D gene. The germline gives CDR1 SGHTA, CDR2 FQGNSA. The CDR3 loop spans 15 amino acids. V lost 3 bases, J lost 1 base, and 9 bases lay in between.

There are a few counts of this clonotype. The CDR3 region is CSARTHHGELFF. In nucleotides, the CDR3 is TGCAGTGCAAGGACCCATCACGGGGAGCTGTTTTTT. The rearrangement joins TRBV20-1 to TRBJ2-2; D is unresolved. Germline V lookup: CDR1 DFQATT, CDR2 SNEGSKA (reference sequence). CDR3 size: 12 residues. The germline V and J ends were trimmed by 6 bases and 7 bases, with 12 bases remaining between them.

The CDR3 region is CASSSLENTGELFF. The CDR3 bases are TGTGCCAGCAGTTCACTCGAAAACACCGGGGAGCTGTTTTTT. The J gene is TRBJ2-2, the V gene TRBV27, with D unclear. This CDR3 spans 14 amino acids. Trimming left V 4 bases short and J 2 bases short, with 8 bases between. The V gene's germline CDR1 is MNHEY and CDR2 SMNVEV (reference sequence).

V usage is TRBV29-1 and J usage is TRBJ2-5; maybe TRBD1 (6 bases). The CDR3 extends over 12 amino acids. V lost 6 bases to trimming and J lost 4 bases, with 12 bases between them. The germline V gene has CDR1 SQVTM and CDR2 ANQGSEA. DNA for the CDR3: TGCAGCGTCACAGGGTTGCGAGAGACCCAGTACTTC. Amino acids: CSVTGLRETQYF.

V and J are TRBV9 and TRBJ2-1, with 7 nucleotides matching TRBD2. Trimming cost V 4 bases and J 9 bases; bases outside gene matches: 7. The CDR3 spans 13 residues. Germline CDR1 SGDLS, CDR2 YYNGEE. The CDR3 DNA reads TGTGCCAGCAGCTCGGCGGGGGTGGCTGAGCAGTTCTTC. It codes for CASSSAGVAEQFF.

This clonotype was counted only a few times. This chain joins TRBV5-6 and TRBJ2-7; a weak D match, TRBD1 (5 bases). Per the germline V gene, CDR1 is SGHDT and CDR2 is YYEEEE. The CDR3 is 14 residues long. Trimming removed 2 bases from V and 2 bases from J, with 11 bases in between. The CDR3 sequence is CASSLVTATYEQYF. CDR3 bases: TGTGCCAGCAGCTTAGTGACAGCTACCTACGAGCAGTACTTC.

This clonotype was seen a few times. The rearrangement uses TRBV11-2 and TRBJ2-3; D possibly corresponds to TRBD2 (7 bases). V shed 7 bases and J shed 5 bases, with 25 bases lying between them. Germline-derived CDR1 and CDR2 are SGHAT and FQNNGV. The CDR3 consists of 17 residues. This CDR3 reads CASNPTYGGGAEDTQYF. Written as DNA, the CDR3 is TGTGCCAGCAACCCCACTTATGGAGGGGGGGCCGAAGATACGCAGTATTTT.

The sample holds many counts of this clonotype. The chain combines TRBV4-2 with TRBJ1-4; no clear D gene. Looked up from germline, CDR1 is LGHNA and CDR2 is YNFKEQ. The CDR3 covers 13 residues. Trimming removed 6 bases at V and 8 bases at J, with 13 bases between. The CDR3: CASSPVGNEKLFF. CDR3 coding DNA: TGTGCCAGCAGTCCAGTAGGGAACGAAAAACTGTTTTTT.

CDR3 in DNA: TGTGCCAGCAGCCCTCCAATGGGGGACACTGAAGCTTTCTTT. Translating gives CASSPPMGDTEAFF. The chain recombines TRBV7-9 with TRBJ1-1; possible D gene TRBD1, 5 bases. The CDR3 sequence is 14 residues long. The germline V and J ends were trimmed by 5 bases and 3 bases, with 13 bases remaining between them. CDR1 and CDR2 from the germline V gene are SEHNR and FQNEAQ (reference sequence).

This clonotype was picked up a small number of times. J is TRBJ1-1 and V is TRBV20-1; D remains unclear. Trimming shortened V by 0 bases and J by 1 base, and 15 bases separated the two germline ends. The germline gives CDR1 DFQATT, CDR2 SNEGSKA (reference sequence). The length of the CDR3 is 16 residues. CDR3 sequence reads: CSARDWGRGTNTEAFF. Here the CDR3 DNA reads TGCAGTGCTAGAGATTGGGGTCGAGGAACGAACACTGAAGCTTTCTTT.

The J gene is TRBJ2-2, the V gene TRBV6-5, with TRBD1 as a possible D gene (8 bases). This CDR3 spans 14 amino acids. V lost 1 base and J 7 bases, leaving 10 bases between the germline ends. Germline-derived CDR1 and CDR2 are MNHEY and SVGAGI. The CDR3 reads CASSYYRGGGELFF. The CDR3 DNA reads TGTGCCAGCAGTTACTACAGGGGGGGCGGGGAGCTGTTTTTT.

The chain combines TRBV15 with TRBJ1-5; 8 nucleotides agree with TRBD1. This CDR3 has 16 residues. J was trimmed by 4 bases and V by 0 bases; bases with no gene match: 5. Germline V gives CDR1 LNHNV, CDR2 YYDKDF (reference sequence). CDR3 amino acids: CATSRDLTGGNQPQHF. The CDR3 nucleotides read TGTGCCACCAGCAGAGATCTTACAGGGGGGAATCAGCCCCAGCATTTT.

The chain links TRBV12-3 or TRBV12-4 to TRBJ2-1; a weak D match, TRBD1 (5 bases). The CDR3 extends over 14 amino acids. The ends were cut back, 6 bases at V and 5 bases at J, with 14 bases in the middle. CDR3 DNA sequence: TGTGCCAGCAGCCGCGTTGACAGCGACAATGAGCAGTTCTTC. Translating gives CASSRVDSDNEQFF.

The chain employs TRBV4-3 and TRBJ1-2; D remains unclear. The CDR3 contains 13 residues. V lost 0 bases to trimming and J lost 6 bases, with 8 bases between them. CDR1 LGHNA and CDR2 YSLEER come from the germline V gene. In DNA, the CDR3 is TGCGCCAGCAGCCAAGATCCTGGGAATGGCTACACCTTC. As protein: CASSQDPGNGYTF.

This clonotype was seen more than once but under ten times. The rearrangement uses TRBV7-9 and TRBJ2-1; D is ambiguous. CDR1 is SEHNR and CDR2 is FQNEAQ in the germline V gene (reference sequence). This CDR3 has 14 amino acids. V lost 5 bases and J 6 bases, leaving 14 bases between the germline ends. The CDR3 DNA sequence: TGTGCCAGCAGCCCCAGGCAAAAGCCCAATGAGCAGTTCTTC. It yields the protein CASSPRQKPNEQFF.